A single count supports the clone carrying this T cell receptor beta chain. Sequenced by immunoSEQ multiplex PCR; TCRdb stores in-frame clones only, minus some. This table holds 240,000 or so clones, approximately 82% found once. This record belongs to a study of blood T cell repertoires in COVID-19. The CDR3 sequence is 14 residues long. Germline lookup yields CDR1 SGHTA and CDR2 FQGTGA. V dropped 0 bases and J dropped 2 bases, with 7 bases sitting between them. Sequencing was carried out using peripheral blood. This receptor was obtained from a woman aged 80 or over with acute or convalescent COVID-19. The chain uses TRBV7-3 and TRBJ2-5; maybe TRBD2 (6 bases). CDR3 in amino acids: CASSLTAGQETQYF. The CDR3 DNA sequence: TGTGCCAGCAGCTTAACCGCGGGGCAAGAGACCCAGTACTTC.